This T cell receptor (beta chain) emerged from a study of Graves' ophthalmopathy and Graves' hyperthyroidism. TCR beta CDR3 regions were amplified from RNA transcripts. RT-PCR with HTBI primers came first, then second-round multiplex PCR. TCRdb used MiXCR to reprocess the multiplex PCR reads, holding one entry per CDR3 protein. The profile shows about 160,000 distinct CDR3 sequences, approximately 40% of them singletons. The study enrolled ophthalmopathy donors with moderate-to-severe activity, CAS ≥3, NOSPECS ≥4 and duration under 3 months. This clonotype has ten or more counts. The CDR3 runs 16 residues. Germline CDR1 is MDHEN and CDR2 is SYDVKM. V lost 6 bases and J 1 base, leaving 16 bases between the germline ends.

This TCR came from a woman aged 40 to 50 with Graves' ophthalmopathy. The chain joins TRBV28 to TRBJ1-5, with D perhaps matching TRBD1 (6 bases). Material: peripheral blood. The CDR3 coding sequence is TGTGCCAGCAGGAATCCGGGGGGGGCGAGCAATCAGCCCCAGCATTTT. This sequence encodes CASRNPGGASNQPQHF.